The 27 T cell receptor beta chains listed next were all sequenced from one sample in a study of T cells in Graves' hyperthyroidism and ophthalmopathy. RNA transcripts provided the source from which TCR beta CDR3 regions were amplified. First-round RT-PCR targeting the TCR CDR3 was performed with the HTBI primer set. Via MiXCR, TCRdb re-called the multiplex PCR reads, giving one row per CDR3 protein. The sample holds more than 500,000 distinct CDR3 sequences, roughly 16% seen once. The sample taken for sequencing was blood. These receptors originate from a woman aged 25-40 years with Graves' hyperthyroidism.

This clonotype was found a few times. The rearrangement uses TRBV19 and TRBJ1-2, with unresolved D. Trimming took off 5 bases at V and 3 bases at J, with 10 bases between the two ends. Per the germline V gene, CDR1 is LNHDA and CDR2 is SQIVND (reference sequence). The CDR3 runs to 13 residues. The DNA of the CDR3 is TGTGCCAGTAGTTCCAGGACGGACTATGGCTACACCTTC. This encodes CASSSRTDYGYTF.

This clonotype was recorded a few times. The gene calls are TRBV15 and TRBJ2-1; TRBD1 matches at 10 bases. CDR3 length equals 13 residues. The V segment lost 5 bases and the J segment 10 bases; nucleotides outside the gene matches: 5. CDR1 is LNHNV and CDR2 is YYDKDF in the germline V gene (reference sequence). CDR3 nucleotide sequence: TGTGCCACCAGCCGACAGGGGGCGAGGGAGCAGTTCTTC. This codes for CATSRQGAREQFF.

This clonotype was seen at least ten times. The chain employs TRBV6-1 and TRBJ1-1; D is unclear. The CDR3 sequence is 14 residues long. Germline V gives CDR1 MNHNS, CDR2 SASEGT. Trimming removed 1 base from V and 1 base from J, with 7 bases in between. DNA of the CDR3: TGTGCCAGCAGTGAAGTAGCAGGGAACACTGAAGCTTTCTTT. Encoded protein: CASSEVAGNTEAFF.

This clonotype has ten or more counts. V gene TRBV28 combines with J gene TRBJ1-2, with D possibly being TRBD1 (5 bases). CDR1 MDHEN and CDR2 SYDVKM come from the germline V gene. This CDR3 is 12 amino acids long. Trimming shortened V by 5 bases and J by 4 bases, and 8 bases separated the two germline ends. The CDR3 loop is CASSTDSYGYTF. DNA for the CDR3: TGTGCCAGCAGTACCGACAGCTATGGCTACACCTTC.

To note about this clonotype: Given a much more abundant clone one base away, this may be a read error. The CDR3 is CASSYGTGGIYGYTF. The CDR3 DNA sequence: TGTGCCAGCAGTTACGGGACAGGGGGCATCTATGGCTACACCTTC. The rearrangement joins TRBV6-5 to TRBJ1-2; 12 nucleotides line up with TRBD1. Trimming took 2 bases from V and 4 from J; bases not matched to a gene: 2. The germline V gene has CDR1 MNHEY and CDR2 SVGAGI. The CDR3 is 15 residues long.

The chain employs TRBV25-1 and TRBJ1-5, with 8 bases lining up with TRBD1. V lost 3 bases, J lost 9 bases, and 4 bases stayed unmatched. Germline V lookup: CDR1 MGHDK, CDR2 SYGVNS. This CDR3 is built from 13 residues. The CDR3 loop is CASSDQGAGPQHF. The CDR3 nucleotides are TGTGCCAGCAGTGACCAGGGGGCCGGGCCCCAGCATTTT.

This chain connects TRBV6-1 to TRBJ2-3, with 9 bases matching TRBD2. Trimming removed 7 bases from V and 0 bases from J; junction bases left unmatched: 5. CDR1 is MNHNS, CDR2 SASEGT, per germline. The CDR3 totals 15 residues. The CDR3 here is CASIWTSASTDTQYF. CDR3 nucleotides: TGTGCCAGCATTTGGACTAGCGCAAGCACAGATACGCAGTATTTT.

This clonotype was detected many times. This sequence joins TRBV18 and TRBJ2-1; D gene ambiguous. The germline gives CDR1 KGHSH, CDR2 LQKENI. The V gene lost 1 base and the J gene lost 2 bases, with 9 bases spanning the gap. The CDR3 runs to 15 residues. In DNA form, the CDR3 reads TGTGCCAGCTCACCACTGGCCGCCACCTACAATGAGCAGTTCTTC. The encoded protein is CASSPLAATYNEQFF.

This clonotype was observed many times. The chain uses TRBV6-2 or TRBV6-3 and TRBJ2-7; possibly TRBD2 for D (5 bases). There are 15 residues in the CDR3. CDR1 is MNHEY and CDR2 is SVGEGT in the germline V gene. The ends were cut back, 6 bases at V and 0 bases at J, with 15 bases in the middle. The CDR3 loop reads CASRPRDKVSYEQYF. The CDR3 DNA is TGTGCCAGCAGGCCCCGGGATAAGGTCTCCTACGAGCAGTACTTC.

This clonotype has just a few counts. Written as DNA, the CDR3 is TGTGCCAGCCGCGACTCTAGCGGGATATACAATGAGCAGTTCTTC. It codes for CASRDSSGIYNEQFF. V is TRBV27 and J is TRBJ2-1; 9 bases map to TRBD2. CDR1 is MNHEY and CDR2 is SMNVEV in the germline V gene (reference sequence). This CDR3 is built from 15 residues. Trimming removed 8 bases from V and 4 bases from J; junction bases left unmatched: 9.

Comments on this clonotype: This sequence may be a read error, since a much larger clone differs from it by one base. The chain recombines TRBV7-6 with TRBJ2-7; TRBD2 matches 9 bases. Germline CDR1 and CDR2: SGHVS and FNYEAQ. The CDR3 is made up of 16 amino acids. J gave up 6 bases and V 4 bases, and 13 bases lay outside the gene matches. The CDR3 protein is CASSSHSGGSPSEQYF. CDR3 coding DNA: TGTGCCAGCAGCTCACATAGCGGGGGTAGTCCGTCCGAGCAGTACTTC.

This clonotype was observed many times. The CDR3, as DNA: TGTGCCAGCAGCTTAGCGGGGGATCCACAAGAGACCCAGTACTTC. Protein: CASSLAGDPQETQYF. This chain uses TRBV7-2 with TRBJ2-5; D might be TRBD1 or TRBD2, each matching 5 bases. The CDR3 contains 15 residues. The germline V gene encodes CDR1 SGHTA and CDR2 FQGNSA. V was clipped by 0 bases and J by 2 bases, with 10 bases between them.

In its sample, this clonotype was seen many times. The chain couples TRBV28 to TRBJ1-2; D gene ambiguous. Germline V CDR1 and CDR2: MDHEN, SYDVKM. Trimming shortened V by 5 bases and J by 3 bases, and 19 bases separated the two germline ends. CDR3 length: 16 amino acids. Written as DNA, the CDR3 is TGTGCCAGCAGTCTCAACTCAGTGGGAGGTTACTATGGCTACACCTTC. Amino acid sequence: CASSLNSVGGYYGYTF.

V gene TRBV28 combines with J gene TRBJ2-1, with 8 bases fitting TRBD2. J gave up 2 bases and V 2 bases, and 8 bases lay outside the gene matches. This CDR3 has 17 residues. From germline, CDR1 is MDHEN and CDR2 SYDVKM. CDR3: CASSLMAAGDPYNEQFF. The CDR3 DNA reads TGTGCCAGCAGTTTAATGGCAGCGGGAGACCCCTACAATGAGCAGTTCTTC.

The chain links TRBV6-5 to TRBJ1-2; no clear D. The CDR3 runs 13 residues. Germline V gene lookup returns CDR1 MNHEY and CDR2 SVGAGI. V shed 3 bases and J shed 3 bases, with 8 bases lying between them. The CDR3 nucleotides read TGTGCCAGCAGTTATGGGCCAGACTATGGCTACACCTTC. It yields the protein CASSYGPDYGYTF.

On this clonotype: A much larger clonotype is one base distant, so this may be a read error. The V call is TRBV12-3 or TRBV12-4, the J call TRBJ2-7; TRBD1 is a possible D gene (6 bases). This CDR3 has 15 amino acids. CDR3 loop: CASRANRAHAGERYF. The CDR3 nucleotides are TGTGCCAGCAGGGCAAACAGGGCTCATGCTGGCGAGCGGTACTTC.

This clonotype was found many times. The V call is TRBV7-2, the J call TRBJ2-7; D is ambiguous. The CDR3 extends over 15 amino acids. From germline, CDR1 is SGHTA and CDR2 FQGNSA. V lost 0 bases to trimming and J lost 6 bases, with 15 bases between them. The CDR3 reads CASSLAGYRQSEQYF. The CDR3 nucleotides are TGTGCCAGCAGCTTAGCGGGATACCGCCAATCCGAGCAGTACTTC.

In this sample, this clonotype turned up a few times. The chain joins TRBV3-2 to TRBJ2-7; the D segment call TRBD1 is taken from the table without a DNA check. TRBV3-2 is a listed pseudogene. This CDR3 contains 13 residues. This chain's CDR3 is CASARGGAYEQYF. In DNA, the CDR3 is TGTGCCAGCGCACGGGGGGGGGCCTACGAGCAGTACTTC.

This clonotype was observed at least ten times. As DNA, the CDR3 is TGTGCCAGCGGGTCAGCGGGAGTGAACACCGGGGAGCTGTTTTTT. Translating it yields CASGSAGVNTGELFF. J is TRBJ2-2 and V is TRBV6-2 or TRBV6-3; TRBD2 agrees at 8 bases. The CDR3 consists of 15 residues. CDR1 MNHEY and CDR2 SVGEGT come from the germline V gene. J gave up 1 base and V 8 bases, and 6 bases lay outside the gene matches.

Concerning this clonotype itself: The likely explanation is a read error, given a far larger clone one base away. J is TRBJ2-3 and V is TRBV18, with unresolved D. This CDR3 is 12 amino acids long. The germline gives CDR1 KGHSH, CDR2 LQKENI. This chain's CDR3 is CASSPFTDTRYF. The CDR3 nucleotides read TGTGCCAGCTCACCTTTCACAGATACGCGGTATTTT. Together with reference TRBV18 and TRBJ2-3, the CDR3 gives the full variable domain: NAGVMQNPRHLVRRRGQEARLRCSPMKGHSHVYWYRQLPEEGLKFMVYLQKENIIDESGMPKERFSAEFPKEGPSILRIQQVVRGDSAAYFCASSPFTDTRYFGPGTRLTVL.

This clonotype was picked up many times. The rearrangement uses TRBV3-1 and TRBJ2-3, with D hard to call. The germline V gene encodes CDR1 LGHDT and CDR2 YNNKEL (reference sequence). V lost 4 bases to trimming and J lost 5 bases, with 16 bases between them. The CDR3 contains 15 residues. CDR3 coding DNA: TGTGCCAGCAGCCCGTTTGGTGTGAGAGGAGATACGCAGTATTTT. It encodes CASSPFGVRGDTQYF.

V is TRBV5-5 and J is TRBJ2-2; D unclear. This CDR3 region has 13 residues. CDR1 is SGHKS and CDR2 is YYEKEE in the germline V gene (reference sequence). V shed 4 bases and J shed 6 bases, with 10 bases lying between them. CDR3 nucleotides: TGTGCCAGCAGCCCCCGGTGGGCCGGGGAGCTGTTTTTT. This sequence encodes CASSPRWAGELFF.

The chain uses TRBV27 and TRBJ2-2; D could derive from TRBD1 or TRBD2 (5 bases each). With 2 bases removed from V and 9 bases from J, the gap between germline ends came to 22 bases. The CDR3 runs 17 residues. Germline V lookup: CDR1 MNHEY, CDR2 SMNVEV (reference sequence). CDR3 region: CASSLISGPRGIRELFF. Here the CDR3 DNA reads TGTGCCAGCAGTTTAATCTCGGGACCTCGAGGAATTAGGGAGCTGTTTTTT.

This clonotype came up a few times. The rearrangement links TRBV15 to TRBJ2-6, with a weak D call TRBD1 (6 bases). The CDR3 is made up of 15 amino acids. The V end was cut by 7 bases, the J end by 0 bases, with 10 bases between. The germline CDR1 and CDR2 sequences are LNHNV and YYDKDF (reference sequence). The CDR3 nucleotides read TGTGCCACCACCACAGGGAGCTCTGGGGCCAACGTCCTGACTTTC. Translated, it gives CATTTGSSGANVLTF. Complete variable domain (other parts from reference TRBV15 and TRBJ2-6): DAMVIQNPRYQVTQFGKPVTLSCSQTLNHNVMYWYQQKSSQAPKLLFHYYDKDFNNEADTPDNFQSRRPNTSFCFLDIRSPGLGDTAMYLCATTTGSSGANVLTFGAGSRLTVL.

The chain employs TRBV12-3 or TRBV12-4 and TRBJ2-2, with a weak D call TRBD2 (7 bases). V was pared by 7 bases and J by 4 bases, with 16 bases between. The CDR3 contains 15 residues. This CDR3 is CASTVGGAGTGELFF. In DNA form, the CDR3 reads TGTGCCAGCACTGTAGGGGGGGCCGGCACCGGGGAGCTGTTTTTT.

This clonotype was seen ten or more times. V is TRBV3-1 and J is TRBJ2-5, with a tentative D call TRBD2 (6 bases). The CDR3 has 13 residues. Germline assignment: CDR1 LGHDT and CDR2 YNNKEL (reference sequence). V was shortened by 4 bases and J by 7 bases, with 13 bases between the two germline ends. The CDR3 nucleotides are TGTGCCAGCAGCCCCCAGACAGCGGGGACCCAGTACTTC. Amino acid sequence: CASSPQTAGTQYF.

There are a few counts of this clonotype. This CDR3 reads CASSHPASGSTDTQYF. The CDR3 region has the DNA TGTGCCAGCAGCCACCCGGCTAGCGGCAGCACAGATACGCAGTATTTT. The chain uses TRBV6-1 and TRBJ2-3; 7 bases align to TRBD2. Germline CDR1 reads MNHNS; CDR2 reads SASEGT. V dropped 6 bases and J dropped 0; count of bases not matched to a gene: 9. The CDR3 covers 16 residues.